Presented here are 7 T cell receptor beta chains from one specimen sequenced in a study of cytomegalovirus exposure and HLA in healthy donors. It was with 60 Vbeta and 13 Jbeta primers that the PCR ran. Sequencing was performed with immunoSEQ multiplex PCR; in TCRdb, only in-frame clones are kept and a portion is missing. The sample lists roughly 120,000 clones, roughly 74% seen once, with around 4% in the top ten. Sequencing input: PBMCs. The receptors derive from a woman in her forties or fifties in good health and CMV-seropositive.

The chain links TRBV7-8 to TRBJ2-1, with 11 bases matching TRBD2. Trimming at V came to 4 bases and at J to 7 bases, leaving 9 bases not matched to a gene. Looked up from germline, CDR1 is SGHVS and CDR2 is FQNEAQ. The CDR3 consists of 16 residues. The CDR3 DNA follows: TGTGCCAGCAGCTCATATAGCGGGGGGGCCGAGAATGAGCAGTTCTTC. It specifies CASSSYSGGAENEQFF.

The genes are TRBV7-2 and TRBJ1-4, with D possibly matching TRBD1 (6 bases). CDR1 is SGHTA and CDR2 is FQGNSA in the germline V gene. With 1 base removed from V and 7 bases from J, the gap between germline ends came to 13 bases. CDR3 size: 15 residues. The CDR3 is CASSLVRGAGEKLFF. The CDR3 nucleotides are TGTGCCAGCAGCTTAGTGCGGGGGGCAGGTGAAAAACTGTTTTTT. Variable domain in full (rest from reference TRBV7-2 and TRBJ1-4): GAGVSQSPSNKVTEKGKDVELRCDPISGHTALYWYRQSLGQGLEFLIYFQGNSAPDKSGLPSDRFSAERTGGSVSTLTIQRTQQEDSAVYLCASSLVRGAGEKLFFGSGTQLSVL.

This rearrangement joins TRBV19 to TRBJ2-1; a weak D match, TRBD2 (6 bases). Germline V lookup: CDR1 LNHDA, CDR2 SQIVND (reference sequence). The CDR3 runs to 16 residues. V gave up 4 bases and J gave up 5 bases, with 18 bases separating them. CDR3 loop: CASSKGLPSGDNEQFF. CDR3 DNA sequence: TGTGCCAGTAGTAAGGGTCTCCCCTCGGGAGACAATGAGCAGTTCTTC.

V usage is TRBV9 and J usage is TRBJ2-1, with 8 bases matching TRBD1. Germline CDR1 is SGDLS and CDR2 is YYNGEE. This CDR3 contains 14 residues. With V trimmed by 4 bases and J by 7 bases, 7 bases remained unmatched. The CDR3 sequence: CASSFSRTGNEQFF. The CDR3 DNA reads TGTGCCAGCAGCTTCAGTAGGACAGGGAATGAGCAGTTCTTC.

V and J are TRBV4-2 and TRBJ2-3, with 7 positions matching TRBD2. CDR1 LGHNA and CDR2 YNFKEQ come from the germline V gene. The CDR3 is 16 residues long. V lost 4 bases, J lost 3 bases, and 10 bases stayed unmatched. The DNA of the CDR3 is TGTGCCAGCAGCCGCCCGCCGGAGGGAGGGACAGATACGCAGTATTTT. Translated, it gives CASSRPPEGGTDTQYF.

The chain employs TRBV2 and TRBJ2-5, with D perhaps TRBD2 (6 bases). CDR3 length: 15 amino acids. Germline CDR1 SNHLY, CDR2 FYNNEI. V lost 2 bases and J 5 bases, leaving 15 bases between the germline ends. The CDR3 spells CASSELLAGAETQYF. The DNA for the CDR3 is TGTGCCAGCAGTGAATTACTAGCTGGTGCGGAGACCCAGTACTTC.

The chain has TRBV5-1 and TRBJ1-1; 8 bases fit TRBD1. The CDR3 spans 16 residues. CDR1 and CDR2 from the germline V gene are SGHRS and YFSETQ. The junction had 6 bases not matched to a gene; V was cut back by 1 base and J by 1 base. The CDR3, as DNA: TGCGCCAGCAGCTTGAGGGCTGGACAGGGGAACACTGAAGCTTTCTTT. Its translation is CASSLRAGQGNTEAFF.